This TCR beta chain was sequenced during a study of blood T cell repertoires in COVID-19. Looking at the study overall: T cells, B-cell-depleted T cells, or PBMCs provided the cDNA or gDNA that served as material.

The CDR3 is 14 residues long. After removal of 2 bases from V and 8 bases from J, the junction contained 5 bases not matched to a gene. Germline loops: CDR1 SGHRS, CDR2 YFSETQ. In the authors' workflow: Nucleated cell counts were estimated from reference gene primer amplification. Sequencing was performed with immunoSEQ multiplex PCR; in TCRdb, only in-frame clones are kept and a portion is missing. V and J calls and clone size follow that table, whereas D and trimming were derived from the DNA. The data contain about 130,000 clones, roughly three quarters of them seen just once; the ten biggest clones take up about 18%.

The V gene is TRBV5-1, the J gene TRBJ2-1; 9 bases are a match to TRBD2. Sequencing input: peripheral blood. The receptor was derived from a man of 80 years or more with acute or convalescent COVID-19. CDR3 sequence: CASSFGGGAYEQFF. CDR3 bases: TGCGCCAGCAGCTTCGGCGGGGGGGCTTATGAGCAGTTCTTC.